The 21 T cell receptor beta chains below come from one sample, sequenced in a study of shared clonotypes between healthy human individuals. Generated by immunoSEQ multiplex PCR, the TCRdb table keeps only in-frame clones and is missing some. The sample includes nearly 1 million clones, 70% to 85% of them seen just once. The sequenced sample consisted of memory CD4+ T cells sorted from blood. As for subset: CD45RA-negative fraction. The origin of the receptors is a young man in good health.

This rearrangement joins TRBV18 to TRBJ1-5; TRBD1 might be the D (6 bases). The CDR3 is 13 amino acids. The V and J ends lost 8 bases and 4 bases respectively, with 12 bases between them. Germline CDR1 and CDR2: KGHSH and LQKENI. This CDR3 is CASAGQQNQPQHF. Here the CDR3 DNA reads TGTGCCAGCGCCGGACAGCAGAATCAGCCCCAGCATTTT.

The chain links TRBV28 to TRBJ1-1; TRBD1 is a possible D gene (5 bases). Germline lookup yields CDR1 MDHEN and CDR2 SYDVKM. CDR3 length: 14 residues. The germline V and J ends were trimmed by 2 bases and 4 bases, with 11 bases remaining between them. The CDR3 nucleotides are TGTGCCAGCAGTTTAATCCCGAGGGGCACTGAAGCTTTCTTT. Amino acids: CASSLIPRGTEAFF.

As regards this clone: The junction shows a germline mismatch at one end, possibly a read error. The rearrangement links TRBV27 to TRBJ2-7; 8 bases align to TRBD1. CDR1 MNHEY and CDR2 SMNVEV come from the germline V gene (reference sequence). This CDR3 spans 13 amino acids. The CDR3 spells CASMRQGTYEQYF. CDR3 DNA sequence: TGTGCCAGCATGAGACAGGGGACCTATGAGCAGTACTTC.

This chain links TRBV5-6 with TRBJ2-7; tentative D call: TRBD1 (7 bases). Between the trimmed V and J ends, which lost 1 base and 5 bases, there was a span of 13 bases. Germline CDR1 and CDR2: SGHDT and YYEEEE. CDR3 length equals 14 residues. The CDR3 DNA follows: TGTGCCAGCAGCTTGCCGGCCAGGGGGGACGAGCAGTACTTC. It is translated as CASSLPARGDEQYF.

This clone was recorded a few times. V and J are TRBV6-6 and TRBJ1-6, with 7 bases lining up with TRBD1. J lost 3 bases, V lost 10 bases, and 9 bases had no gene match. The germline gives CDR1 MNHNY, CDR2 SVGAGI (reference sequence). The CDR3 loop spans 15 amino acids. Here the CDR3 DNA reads TGTGCCACCAGAAGACAGGGTGGCTATAATTCACCCCTCCACTTT. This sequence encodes CATRRQGGYNSPLHF.

In DNA, the CDR3 is TGTGCCACCATTGACAGGGGGCGAACAGATACGCAGTATTTT. It codes for CATIDRGRTDTQYF. V usage is TRBV15 and J usage is TRBJ2-3, with 10 positions matching TRBD1. Germline V gene sequence: CDR1 LNHNV, CDR2 YYDKDF (reference sequence). With 7 bases clipped from V and 3 bases from J, the junction kept 4 bases outside the gene matches. The length of the CDR3 is 14 residues.

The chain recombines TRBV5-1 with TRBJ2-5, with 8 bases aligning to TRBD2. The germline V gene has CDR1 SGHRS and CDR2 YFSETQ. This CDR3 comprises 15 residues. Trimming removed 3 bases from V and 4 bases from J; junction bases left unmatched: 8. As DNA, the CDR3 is TGCGCCAGCAGCTCACCTAGCCGGGAGGGAGAGACCCAGTACTTC. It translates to CASSSPSREGETQYF.

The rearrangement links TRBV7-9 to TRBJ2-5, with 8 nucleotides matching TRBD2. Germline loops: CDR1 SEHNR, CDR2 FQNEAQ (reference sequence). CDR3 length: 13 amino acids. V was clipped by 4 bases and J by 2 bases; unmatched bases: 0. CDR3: CASSSSGQETQYF. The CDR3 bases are TGTGCCAGCAGCTCTAGCGGGCAAGAGACCCAGTACTTC. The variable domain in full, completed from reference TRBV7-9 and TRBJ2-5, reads DTGVSQNPRHKITKRGQNVTFRCDPISEHNRLYWYRQTLGQGPEFLTYFQNEAQLEKSRLLSDRFSAERPKGSFSTLEIQRTEQGDSAMYLCASSSSGQETQYFGPGTRLLVL.

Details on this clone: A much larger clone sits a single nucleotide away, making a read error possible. The DNA for the CDR3 is TGTGCCAGCAGTGAAATGGGGAGCAATCAGCCCCAGCATTTT. It is translated as CASSEMGSNQPQHF. J is TRBJ1-5 and V is TRBV2; D not certain. V lost 2 bases and J lost 1, with 6 bases in between. CDR1 and CDR2 from the germline V gene are SNHLY and FYNNEI. This CDR3 has 14 amino acids.

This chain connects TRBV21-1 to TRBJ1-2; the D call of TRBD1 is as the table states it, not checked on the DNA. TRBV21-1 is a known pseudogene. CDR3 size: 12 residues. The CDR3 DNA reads TGTGCCATCCTGGACAGAAACTATGGCTACACCTTC. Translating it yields CAILDRNYGYTF.

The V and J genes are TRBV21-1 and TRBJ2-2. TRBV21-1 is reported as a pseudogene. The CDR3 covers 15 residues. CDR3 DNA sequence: TGTGCCAGCAAGAAGTGTGTTCCTAACACCGGGGAGCTGTTTTTT. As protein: CASKKCVPNTGELFF.

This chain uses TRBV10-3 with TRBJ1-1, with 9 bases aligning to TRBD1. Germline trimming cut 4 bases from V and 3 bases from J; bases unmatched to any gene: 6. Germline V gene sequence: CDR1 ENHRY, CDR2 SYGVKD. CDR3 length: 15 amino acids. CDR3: CAISADRGTDTEAFF. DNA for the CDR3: TGTGCCATCAGTGCAGACAGGGGGACGGACACTGAAGCTTTCTTT.

The CDR3 DNA reads TGTGCCAGCAGCCGACTAACATCAGACACAGATACGCAGTATTTT. Protein sequence: CASSRLTSDTDTQYF. The rearrangement uses TRBV7-8 and TRBJ2-3, with D tentatively TRBD2 (5 bases). V lost 5 bases, J lost 2 bases, and 14 bases lay in between. This CDR3 spans 15 amino acids. Germline V gene sequence: CDR1 SGHVS, CDR2 FQNEAQ.

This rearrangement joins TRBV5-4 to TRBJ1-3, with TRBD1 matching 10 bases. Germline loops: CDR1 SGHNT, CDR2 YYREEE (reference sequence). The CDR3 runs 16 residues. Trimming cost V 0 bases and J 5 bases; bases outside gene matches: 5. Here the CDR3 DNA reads TGTGCCAGCAGCTTGGCCGGGACAGGGGCAAGAAACACCATATATTTT. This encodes CASSLAGTGARNTIYF.

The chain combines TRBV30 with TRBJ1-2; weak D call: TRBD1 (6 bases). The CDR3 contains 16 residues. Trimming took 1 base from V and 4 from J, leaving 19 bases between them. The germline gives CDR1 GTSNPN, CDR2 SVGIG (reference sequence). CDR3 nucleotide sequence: TGTGCCTGGAGTGCCGGCGGGGGGGCGCTTTCCTATGGCTACACCTTC. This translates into CAWSAGGGALSYGYTF.

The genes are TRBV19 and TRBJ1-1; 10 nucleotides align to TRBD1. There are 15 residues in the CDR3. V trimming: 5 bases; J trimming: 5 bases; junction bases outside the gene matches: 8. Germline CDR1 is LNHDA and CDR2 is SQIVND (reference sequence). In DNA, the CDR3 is TGTGCCAGTAGTCGGGACAGGGGTATGAGGACTGAAGCTTTCTTT. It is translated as CASSRDRGMRTEAFF.

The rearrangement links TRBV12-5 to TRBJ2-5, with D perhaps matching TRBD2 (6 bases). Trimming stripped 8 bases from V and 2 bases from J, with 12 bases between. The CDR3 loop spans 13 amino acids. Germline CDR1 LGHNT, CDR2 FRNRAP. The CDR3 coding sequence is TGTGCTAGTCGAAGAAGCGGGCAAGAGACCCAGTACTTC. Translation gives CASRRSGQETQYF.

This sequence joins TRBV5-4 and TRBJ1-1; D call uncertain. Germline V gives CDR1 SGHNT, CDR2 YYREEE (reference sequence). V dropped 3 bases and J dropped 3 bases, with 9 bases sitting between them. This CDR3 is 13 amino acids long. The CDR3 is CASSSGRYTEAFF. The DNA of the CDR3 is TGTGCCAGCAGCTCTGGCCGTTACACTGAAGCTTTCTTT.

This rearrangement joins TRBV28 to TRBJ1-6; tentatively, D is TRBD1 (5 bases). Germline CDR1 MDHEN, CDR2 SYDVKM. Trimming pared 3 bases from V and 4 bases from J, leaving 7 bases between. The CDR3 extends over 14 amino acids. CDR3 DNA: TGTGCCAGCAGTTTGGGACCTTATAATTCACCCCTCCACTTT. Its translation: CASSLGPYNSPLHF.

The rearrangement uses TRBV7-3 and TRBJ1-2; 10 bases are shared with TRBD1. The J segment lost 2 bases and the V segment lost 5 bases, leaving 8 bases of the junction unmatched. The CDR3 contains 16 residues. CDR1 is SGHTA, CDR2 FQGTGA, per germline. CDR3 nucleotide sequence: TGTGCCAGCAGCCCGACCGGGACAGGGGCCAACTATGGCTACACCTTC. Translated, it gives CASSPTGTGANYGYTF. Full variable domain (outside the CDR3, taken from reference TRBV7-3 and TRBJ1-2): GAGVSQTPSNKVTEKGKYVELRCDPISGHTALYWYRQSLGQGPEFLIYFQGTGAADDSGLPNDRFFAVRPEGSVSTLKIQRTERGDSAVYLCASSPTGTGANYGYTFGSGTRLTVV.

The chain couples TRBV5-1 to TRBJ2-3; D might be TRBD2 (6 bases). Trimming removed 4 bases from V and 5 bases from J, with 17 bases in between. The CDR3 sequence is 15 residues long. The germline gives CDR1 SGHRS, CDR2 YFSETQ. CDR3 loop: CASSPGATQVDTQYF. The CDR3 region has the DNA TGCGCCAGCAGCCCGGGAGCCACGCAGGTAGATACGCAGTATTTT.